The clone carrying this T cell receptor (beta chain) was seen a few times. This entry is derived from a study of neurological immune-mediated disorders. TCRdb reprocessed the 5' RACE reads via MiXCR and lists one record per CDR3 protein. This sample has about 30,000 distinct CDR3 sequences, with around 14% found just once. Trimming took 2 bases from V and 0 from J; bases not matched to a gene: 3. Germline V gives CDR1 SGHRS, CDR2 YFSETQ. This CDR3 spans 16 amino acids. The rearrangement uses TRBV5-1 and TRBJ2-1, with 9 bases that match TRBD2. The source material was PBMCs. The sequence was obtained from a man aged 70 or older in good health. CDR3 nucleotide sequence: TGCGCCAGCAGCTTCAATAGCGGGAGCTCCTACAATGAGCAGTTCTTC. It encodes CASSFNSGSSYNEQFF.